The rows below give T cell receptor beta chains drawn from one sample of a study of beta chain features in type 1 diabetes. This table comes from immunoSEQ multiplex PCR, and its TCRdb copy is limited to in-frame clones, with some not included. The sample gives approximately 600,000 clones, around 11% of which show up once; 0.09% to 0.15% is in the top ten. The sample consisted of naive CD4+ T cells from blood. The receptors here all came from a man aged 25 to 40 with type 1 diabetes. CDR3s include the opening cysteine and the closing phenylalanine or tryptophan. A D gene is named only where the DNA matches it firmly. Size is stated for part of the rows, as once, few or many counts, or as a class when the clone is expanded.

TRBV5-1	few	TRBD1	TRBJ1-2	CASSLGQGKDYGYTF	TGCGCCAGCAGCTTGGGACAGGGCAAAGACTATGGCTACACCTTC
TRBV19	.	.	TRBJ2-6	CASSIGQGSAGANVLTF	TGTGCCAGTAGTATCGGCCAGGGGAGCGCTGGGGCCAACGTCCTGACTTTC
TRBV20-1	.	.	TRBJ1-5	CSAGRPQHF	TGCAGTGCCGGTAGGCCCCAGCATTTT
TRBV5-6	.	.	TRBJ1-5	CASSPGPHPGNQPQHF	TGTGCCAGCAGCCCGGGACCTCACCCAGGGAATCAGCCCCAGCATTTT
TRBV30	few	TRBD1	TRBJ1-6	CAQGGPGDSPLHF	TGTGCCCAGGGGGGGCCCGGGGATTCACCCCTCCACTTT
TRBV29-1	.	.	TRBJ2-2	CSVAGRQNTGELFF	TGCAGCGTTGCGGGCAGACAGAACACCGGGGAGCTGTTTTTT
TRBV7-9	.	.	TRBJ1-2	CASSPQGGGYTF	TGTGCCAGCAGCCCACAGGGAGGCGGCTACACCTTC
TRBV9	.	TRBD1	TRBJ1-5	CASSVGTGEGQPQHF	TGTGCCAGCAGCGTCGGGACAGGGGAAGGACAGCCCCAGCATTTT
TRBV6-5	few	.	TRBJ2-1	CASSPGTPYNEQFF	TGTGCCAGCAGCCCCGGGACTCCGTACAATGAGCAGTTCTTC
TRBV5-1	few	TRBD1	TRBJ1-2	CASSLTTGGANGYTF	TGCGCCAGCAGCCTGACCACAGGGGGAGCAAATGGCTACACCTTC
TRBV18	.	.	TRBJ2-2	CASSSGTANTGELFF	TGTGCCAGCTCTTCGGGGACGGCAAACACCGGGGAGCTGTTTTTT
TRBV19	.	.	TRBJ1-5	CASSGAAYHNQPQHF	TGTGCCAGTAGTGGGGCAGCATATCACAATCAGCCCCAGCATTTT
TRBV28	few	.	TRBJ2-3	CASSPLNGLPSTDTQYF	TGTGCCAGCAGTCCCCTGAATGGACTGCCTAGCACAGATACGCAGTATTTT
TRBV7-2	.	.	TRBJ2-3	CASSRTWQGADTQYF	TGTGCCAGCAGCCGGACTTGGCAGGGAGCAGATACGCAGTATTTT
TRBV9	.	TRBD2	TRBJ2-7	CASSAAGENTKQYF	TGTGCCAGCAGCGCAGCGGGAGAAAATACGAAGCAGTACTTC
TRBV7-9	few	.	TRBJ1-5	CASSLDMDGNNQPQHF	TGTGCCAGCAGCTTAGATATGGACGGAAACAATCAGCCCCAGCATTTT
TRBV7-9	few	.	TRBJ1-5	CASSPEGDQPQHF	TGTGCCAGCAGCCCTGAGGGGGATCAGCCCCAGCATTTT
TRBV14	few	TRBD1	TRBJ2-1	CASSHLSGQGNNEQFF	TGTGCCAGCAGCCATCTTAGCGGACAGGGGAACAATGAGCAGTTCTTC
TRBV7-9	.	.	TRBJ1-2	CASSLTAGSSYGYTF	TGTGCCAGCAGCTTAACCGCAGGAAGCTCCTATGGCTACACCTTC
TRBV7-2	.	.	TRBJ2-7	CASSLAGDLSYEQYF	TGTGCCAGCAGCTTAGCGGGGGATCTCTCCTACGAGCAGTACTTC
TRBV29-1	many	.	TRBJ2-7	CSVEVGVGYEQYF	TGCAGCGTTGAAGTAGGAGTCGGCTACGAGCAGTACTTC
TRBV30	few	.	TRBJ1-5	CAWTKGGNQPQHF	TGTGCCTGGACGAAAGGGGGGAATCAGCCCCAGCATTTT
TRBV6-5	.	.	TRBJ1-2	CASSYSRQPPRGYTF	TGTGCCAGCAGTTACTCGAGACAGCCACCGAGGGGCTACACCTTC
TRBV27	.	TRBD1	TRBJ1-4	CASSSRQGLGEKLFF	TGTGCCAGCAGTTCGCGACAGGGGTTGGGCGAAAAACTGTTTTTT
TRBV19	few	.	TRBJ2-7	CASSIRSGGYEQYF	TGTGCCAGTAGTATACGCTCAGGGGGGTACGAGCAGTACTTC
TRBV29-1	.	.	TRBJ2-7	CSVGRVGNLYEQYF	TGCAGCGTTGGCAGGGTGGGAAACCTCTACGAGCAGTACTTC
TRBV4-3	.	.	TRBJ2-7	CASSQDPDRGGGYEQYF	TGCGCCAGCAGCCAAGATCCCGACCGAGGGGGTGGCTACGAGCAGTACTTC
TRBV9	few	.	TRBJ1-2	CASSVATGGDGYTF	TGTGCCAGCAGCGTAGCGACGGGGGGCGATGGCTACACCTTC
TRBV29-1	.	TRBD1	TRBJ2-2	CRSDRGFTGELFF	TGCAGAAGTGACAGGGGCTTCACCGGGGAGCTGTTTTTT
TRBV2	few	.	TRBJ1-2	CASSDLGSSGGAYGYTF	TGTGCCAGCAGTGACCTCGGGTCTTCAGGAGGGGCCTATGGCTACACCTTC